These 27 T cell receptor beta chains were sequenced from one sample in a study of regulatory T cells in long-lasting Graves disease. Time point specified: persistent/refractory GD, antithyroid drugs over 5 years with positive TRAb. From PBMCs, RNA was extracted and then used to make the TCR library. Building the TCR beta libraries relied on iRepertoire HTBI primers, and CDR3 regions underwent Arm-PCR. TCRdb called the multiplex PCR reads again in MiXCR, with one record for every CDR3 protein. The sample contains 450,000 or so distinct CDR3 sequences, around 21% of which appear only once. This sample comprised peripheral blood mononuclear cells (PBMCs), obtained when the disease was refractory, from a patient treated with antithyroid drugs. These receptors came from a female donor with Graves disease.

This chain joins TRBV20-1 and TRBJ2-7; D is unresolved. Germline V gene lookup returns CDR1 DFQATT and CDR2 SNEGSKA (reference sequence). Trimming pared 0 bases from V and 0 bases from J, leaving 15 bases between. The CDR3 runs to 16 residues. The CDR3 region is CSARDLRHQSSYEQYF. CDR3 nucleotides: TGCAGTGCTAGAGATCTGCGACACCAGAGCTCCTACGAGCAGTACTTC.

This clonotype has just a few counts. An end of the junction does not agree with germline; a read error may underlie this. The chain combines TRBV28 with TRBJ1-1; TRBD1 matches 7 bases. The CDR3 covers 14 residues. Germline CDR1 and CDR2: MDHEN and SYDVKM. The CDR3 loop is CASSLKTGETGAFF. As DNA, the CDR3 is TGTGCCAGCAGTTTGAAAACAGGGGAGACTGGAGCTTTCTTT.

This clonotype was counted at least ten times. The chain employs TRBV5-1 and TRBJ1-1, with TRBD1 as a possible D gene (5 bases). Germline CDR1 SGHRS, CDR2 YFSETQ. With 4 bases removed from V and 6 bases from J, the gap between germline ends came to 16 bases. This CDR3 comprises 14 residues. In nucleotides, the CDR3 is TGCGCCAGCAGCGGAGGACGGATGGGGGCTGAAGCTTTCTTT. Translating gives CASSGGRMGAEAFF.

This clonotype was recorded at least ten times. This chain links TRBV9 with TRBJ1-6; D possibly corresponds to TRBD1 (5 bases). Germline lookup yields CDR1 SGDLS and CDR2 YYNGEE. Trimming cost V 0 bases and J 6 bases, with 7 bases left between them. This CDR3 has 14 residues. The CDR3 DNA reads TGTGCCAGCAGCGTAGACGGGGGTAATTCACCCCTCCACTTT. This sequence encodes CASSVDGGNSPLHF.

This chain connects TRBV11-3 to TRBJ2-1, with D unclear. This CDR3 region has 14 residues. Trimming stripped 2 bases from V and 4 bases from J, with 9 bases between. Germline lookup yields CDR1 SGHNT and CDR2 YENEEA. As DNA, the CDR3 is TGTGCCAGCAGCTTACGCGCGTGGTACAATGAGCAGTTCTTC. This translates into CASSLRAWYNEQFF.

This clonotype turned up a few times. With a much larger clone just one base away, this may be a read error. The chain joins TRBV11-2 to TRBJ2-2; D unresolved. Germline V gene sequence: CDR1 SGHAT, CDR2 FQNNGV. The CDR3 spans 17 residues. V was pared by 5 bases and J by 4 bases, with 20 bases between. The DNA for the CDR3 is TGTGCCAGCAGCCCCTCAGGAAGTGGGTGGGGCACCGGGGAGCTGTTTTTT. It encodes CASSPSGSGWGTGELFF.

At least ten counts were recorded for this clonotype. V and J are TRBV12-3 or TRBV12-4 and TRBJ1-2; D unresolved. CDR3 length equals 13 residues. Trimming took 6 bases from V and 8 from J, leaving 16 bases between them. CDR3 DNA sequence: TGTGCCAGCAGGGGCTTACTTACCGGAGGCTACACCTTC. Encoded protein: CASRGLLTGGYTF.

This clonotype has a count of ten or more. The chain combines TRBV6-1 with TRBJ1-1, with TRBD1 identical over 7 bases. Germline values: CDR1 MNHNS, CDR2 SASEGT. J gave up 0 bases and V 8 bases, and 6 bases lay outside the gene matches. This CDR3 region has 14 residues. CDR3 protein: CASGQVNLNTEAFF. The CDR3 DNA reads as TGTGCCAGCGGACAGGTGAACTTGAACACTGAAGCTTTCTTT.

This clonotype was observed at least ten times. V usage is TRBV6-2 or TRBV6-3 and J usage is TRBJ2-7; TRBD2 agrees at 10 bases. Germline CDR1 reads MNHEY; CDR2 reads SVGEGT. J was trimmed by 5 bases and V by 5 bases; bases with no gene match: 6. The CDR3 covers 14 residues. The CDR3 is CASSQRTSGDEQYF. CDR3 in DNA: TGTGCCAGCAGTCAAAGGACTAGCGGTGACGAGCAGTACTTC.

The chain couples TRBV9 to TRBJ2-7; 7 bases line up with TRBD1. Germline loops: CDR1 SGDLS, CDR2 YYNGEE. V gave up 3 bases and J gave up 3 bases; unmatched junction bases: 3. The CDR3 has 13 amino acids. The CDR3 coding sequence is TGTGCCAGCAGCGGCGGACAGGACTACGAGCAGTACGTC. This translates into CASSGGQDYEQYV.

This clonotype was recorded many times. This chain joins TRBV27 and TRBJ1-1; D not certain. The CDR3 extends over 12 amino acids. In germline, CDR1 is MNHEY, CDR2 SMNVEV (reference sequence). Deletions cut 7 bases from V and 1 base from J, with 7 bases between. The CDR3 reads CASKGPNTEAFF. The CDR3 bases are TGTGCCAGCAAGGGCCCGAACACTGAAGCTTTCTTT.

The CDR3 here is CASSPSGTYNEQFF. For the CDR3, the DNA is TGTGCCAGCAGTCCTAGCGGGACCTACAATGAGCAGTTCTTC. The J gene is TRBJ2-1, the V gene TRBV28, with 9 bases that match TRBD2. The CDR3 totals 14 residues. Germline V gene sequence: CDR1 MDHEN, CDR2 SYDVKM. Germline trimming cut 5 bases from V and 2 bases from J; bases unmatched to any gene: 1.

This clonotype showed up many times. CDR3 loop: CASEKLGIETQYF. In DNA, the CDR3 is TGTGCCAGCGAAAAGCTGGGTATAGAGACCCAGTACTTC. V gene TRBV28 combines with J gene TRBJ2-5; no clear D. The CDR3 has 13 amino acids. V was pared by 8 bases and J by 4 bases, with 14 bases between. Germline V gene data show CDR1 as MDHEN and CDR2 as SYDVKM.

In DNA, the CDR3 is TGTGCCAGTAGCAAGACAGGGGGTTACTGGGATGAGCAGTTCTTC. As protein: CASSKTGGYWDEQFF. This chain uses TRBV19 with TRBJ2-1, with 9 bases identical to TRBD1. CDR3 length equals 15 residues. Per germline, CDR1 LNHDA and CDR2 SQIVND (reference sequence). Trimming at V came to 6 bases and at J to 8 bases, leaving 11 bases not matched to a gene.

Remarks on this clonotype: A much larger clone lies one base from this, so it may be a read error. V gene TRBV28 combines with J gene TRBJ1-2, with D tentatively TRBD1 (6 bases). V lost 8 bases and J 8 bases, leaving 18 bases between the germline ends. The V gene's germline CDR1 is MDHEN and CDR2 SYDVKM. This CDR3 has 13 amino acids. The CDR3: CASGSQGDRGYTF. The CDR3 DNA reads as TGTGCCAGCGGTTCCCAGGGAGACAGGGGCTACACCTTC.

V usage is TRBV6-2 or TRBV6-3 and J usage is TRBJ2-5, with 15 bases fitting TRBD2. Germline V CDR1 and CDR2: MNHEY, SVGEGT. Losses at the gene ends were 5 bases for V and 5 bases for J; bases not matched to a gene: 12. This CDR3 is built from 18 residues. The CDR3 bases are TGTGCCAGCAGTAAACCGGGACTAGCGGGAGGCCCGGGTGAGACCCAGTACTTC. Amino acid sequence: CASSKPGLAGGPGETQYF.

At least ten counts were recorded for this clonotype. V usage is TRBV7-8 and J usage is TRBJ1-6, with D maybe TRBD1 (5 bases). This CDR3 contains 15 residues. Trimming cost V 1 base and J 5 bases, with 9 bases left between them. CDR1 is SGHVS and CDR2 is FQNEAQ in the germline V gene. CDR3 bases: TGTGCCAGCAGCTTAGTAGAGGGGAATAATTCACCCCTCCACTTT. Amino acids: CASSLVEGNNSPLHF.

V usage is TRBV19 and J usage is TRBJ2-1; 7 nucleotides line up with TRBD1. The CDR3 is 15 residues long. CDR1 and CDR2 from the germline V gene are LNHDA and SQIVND (reference sequence). V was clipped by 6 bases and J by 2 bases; unmatched bases: 7. The CDR3 spells CASRDTGAPYNEQFF. Written as DNA, the CDR3 is TGTGCCAGTAGAGATACAGGGGCCCCCTACAATGAGCAGTTCTTC.

In regard to this clonotype: A read error is possible here, since a much larger clone lies one base away. The chain joins TRBV6-2 or TRBV6-3 to TRBJ1-1, with 11 bases lining up with TRBD1. This CDR3 has 15 amino acids. Germline lookup yields CDR1 MNHEY and CDR2 SVGEGT. CDR3 sequence reads: CVSSSSGTGGTEAFF. The CDR3 coding sequence is TGTGTCAGCAGTTCCTCCGGGACAGGGGGCACTGAAGCTTTCTTT.

This clonotype was seen more than once but under ten times. The chain is built from TRBV6-2 or TRBV6-3 and TRBJ2-7; 13 positions match TRBD2. V shed 0 bases, J shed 3 bases, and the junction held 5 bases outside the gene matches. Germline V gene lookup returns CDR1 MNHEY and CDR2 SVGEGT. The CDR3 loop spans 17 amino acids. The CDR3 reads CASSYSSGTSGVYEQYF. CDR3 sequence (DNA): TGTGCCAGCAGTTACTCATCCGGGACTAGCGGGGTCTACGAGCAGTACTTC.

The rearrangement joins TRBV11-2 to TRBJ2-7; D gene ambiguous. Germline loops: CDR1 SGHAT, CDR2 FQNNGV. The CDR3 extends over 14 amino acids. V lost 5 bases, J lost 0 bases, and 11 bases lay in between. The CDR3 coding sequence is TGTGCCAGCAGCCCCCGACGGACCTCCTACGAGCAGTACTTC. Encoded protein: CASSPRRTSYEQYF. Together with reference TRBV11-2 and TRBJ2-7, the CDR3 gives the full variable domain: EAGVAQSPRYKIIEKRQSVAFWCNPISGHATLYWYQQILGQGPKLLIQFQNNGVVDDSQLPKDRFSAERLKGVDSTLKIQPAKLEDSAVYLCASSPRRTSYEQYFGPGTRLTVT.

This clonotype came up many times. The CDR3 sequence is CASSSARGVTEAFF. As DNA, the CDR3 is TGTGCCAGCAGCTCGGCAAGAGGGGTCACTGAAGCTTTCTTT. This rearrangement joins TRBV11-2 to TRBJ1-1, with a tentative D call TRBD1 (5 bases). The CDR3 is 14 residues long. V was pared by 4 bases and J by 4 bases, with 13 bases between. From germline, CDR1 is SGHAT and CDR2 FQNNGV.

The table lists this clonotype with many counts. The rearrangement uses TRBV2 and TRBJ2-7; D tentatively reads TRBD1 or TRBD2 (5 bases each). The germline V and J ends were trimmed by 10 bases and 4 bases, with 17 bases remaining between them. This CDR3 is built from 13 residues. From germline, CDR1 is SNHLY and CDR2 FYNNEI. The CDR3 loop reads CATWDPTIYEQYF. DNA for the CDR3: TGTGCCACCTGGGACCCAACGATTTACGAGCAGTACTTC.

The sample holds many counts of this clonotype. The chain is built from TRBV6-1 and TRBJ1-1; the match to TRBD1 covers 8 bases. With V trimmed by 6 bases and J by 4 bases, 4 bases remained unmatched. The CDR3 length is 13 residues. Germline CDR1 MNHNS, CDR2 SASEGT. CDR3 amino acids: CASRNRGATEAFF. The CDR3 nucleotides read TGTGCCAGCAGGAACAGGGGGGCCACTGAAGCTTTCTTT.

This rearrangement joins TRBV6-1 to TRBJ2-7; 8 positions match TRBD2. CDR1 MNHNS and CDR2 SASEGT come from the germline V gene. The trim removed 1 base at V and 3 bases at J, leaving 8 bases unmatched. The CDR3 has 16 amino acids. CDR3 residues: CASSEGVGREGYEQYF. DNA of the CDR3: TGTGCCAGCAGTGAAGGGGTTGGCCGGGAGGGCTACGAGCAGTACTTC.

Many counts were recorded for this clonotype. V is TRBV30 and J is TRBJ1-2; unclear D gene. Germline CDR1 reads GTSNPN; CDR2 reads SVGIG (reference sequence). There are 12 residues in the CDR3. Deletions cut 5 bases from V and 2 bases from J, with 9 bases between. The CDR3 DNA reads as TGTGCCTGGTCGCACGGAAACTATGGCTACACCTTC. Translating it yields CAWSHGNYGYTF.

The V call is TRBV6-5, the J call TRBJ1-4, with 7 bases matching TRBD1. Germline V gene data show CDR1 as MNHEY and CDR2 as SVGAGI. There are 14 residues in the CDR3. Trimming took 6 bases from V and 3 from J; bases not matched to a gene: 4. The CDR3 nucleotides are TGTGCCAGCAGCTACAGGGGAGCTAATGAAAAACTGTTTTTT. Residues: CASSYRGANEKLFF.